This TCR beta chain comes out of a study of post-analysis software for immune sequencing data (dated by TCRdb to the mid-2010s). Background on the whole study: Relapsing-remitting, secondary progressive and progressive-relapsing multiple sclerosis were recorded as disease courses, and subtype annotation was lacking for some patients. Patient repertoires were compared against ten to eleven previously published healthy control repertoires from donors aged 6 to 25 years. A subset of samples was prepared in parallel using single-end sample barcoding, then pooled and co-amplified after Illumina adapter ligation. What the work shows at the level of the full study, not this receptor alone: Direct clustering with F measure revealed strong co-clustering of samples prepared in the same batch, which led to a batch-effect correction. Compared with controls, multiple sclerosis patients had significantly lower normalized Chao1 diversity, a finding suggesting substantial peripheral T-cell clonal expansion. The control group was slightly older than the multiple sclerosis patient group. Significantly higher frequencies in patients than in controls were found for roughly 5 TRBV segments, including TRBV5-6, TRBV5-1 and TRBV20-1.

As for this clonotype: The specificity of this receptor is unknown. No per-base quality is available; no much larger clone lies one base away.

The cysteine opens and the phenylalanine closes a CDR3 of 12 amino acids. The read is trimmed to its CDR3 DNA, 36 bases read in frame from base 1. From a lookup of the germline V gene, CDR1 and CDR2 are ENHRY and SYGVKD. Receptor libraries were prepared by PCR. Sequencer: Illumina HiSeq 2500. To reduce PCR and sequencing biases, unique molecular identifiers were built into the TCR beta cDNA libraries. Per 1 to 10 million input T cells, roughly 0.5 million cDNA molecules were obtained, such that each molecule approximated one T cell. Patient libraries were prepared and sequenced with the same protocol used for the earlier healthy control dataset. Within a given batch, samples were prepared together, multiplexed and sequenced on the same HiSeq lane. Per the original workflow: MIGEC was used to process the raw barcoded reads, and molecular identifier groups with only a single read were discarded before consensus assembly and CDR3 extraction. Clonotype tables were post-analysed with VDJtools, and diversity was normalized by down-sampling all datasets to the smallest sample size. To correct batch-related cross-sample contamination, repertoire overlap clustering matched CDR3 amino acid sequences but not nucleotide sequences. TCRdb reprocessing: public reads trimmed at Q25 with fastp, clones called with MiXCR, in-frame beta chains kept. Identical CDR3 protein sequences are pooled into one entry, listed with their most common genes and DNA. The V and J calls come from TCRdb's annotation, not from the publication. The table for this sample lists some 500,000 distinct CDR3 sequences; around 40% of them were counted only once. Of the sample, around 10% falls within the top ten clones.

To demonstrate the VDJtools post-analysis software, TCR beta repertoires were profiled from the peripheral blood of 13 young patients with multiple sclerosis. The patients with multiple sclerosis were children and adolescents between about 6 and 15 years of age. This TCR was recovered from a girl between 10 and 17 years old with multiple sclerosis. This sequence uses TRBV10-3 and TRBJ2-4, with an unclear D gene assignment. The end of the DNA is better explained by TRBJ2-7, so the J call may be wrong. Sequences were obtained from blood. The CDR3 reads CAISGNSYEQYF. The nucleotide sequence reads TGTGCCATCAGTGGGAACAGCTACGAGCAGTACTTC.